One T cell receptor beta chain is described in this entry. Its specificity is unknown. PCR was performed using 60 Vbeta and 13 Jbeta primers. Libraries were prepared by immunoSEQ multiplex PCR; TCRdb keeps only in-frame clonotypes and omits some of them. The table lists about 95,000 clones, 70% to 80% of them singletons. These data belong to a study of cytomegalovirus exposure and HLA in healthy donors. Study-wide results and limits: CMV serostatus was the sole immune exposure data available.

Trimming took 5 bases from V and 6 from J, leaving 14 bases between them. CDR3 length: 13 residues. Germline values: CDR1 SEHNR, CDR2 FQNEAQ (reference sequence). Sequenced: PBMCs. The chain is built from TRBV7-9 and TRBJ2-7; tentatively, D is TRBD2 (5 bases). The TCR originated in a man in his sixties in good health and CMV-seronegative. DNA for the CDR3: TGTGCCAGCAGCCGGCCCCCGGGGAGCGAGCAGTACTTC. As protein: CASSRPPGSEQYF.